The present entry profiles one TCR beta chain with its context. In the original analysis: It was from reference gene primer amplification that nucleated cell counts were estimated. The repertoire was sequenced with immunoSEQ multiplex PCR; TCRdb's copy has only in-frame clones and lacks some. Clonal size and the V and J genes are those of that table, whereas D and trimming came from the DNA. The sample has a few hundred thousand clones, 75% to 90% seen once. The germline V gene encodes CDR1 SGHDN and CDR2 FVKESK. Trimming took 4 bases from V and 6 from J; bases not matched to a gene: 9. The CDR3 spans 15 residues. This entry belongs to a study of blood T cell repertoires in COVID-19.

The clonotype originates from a man aged 35 to 55 who had recovered from COVID-19. The rearrangement links TRBV14 to TRBJ2-7, with TRBD2 identical over 10 bases. Sequencing was performed on PBMCs or T cells enriched from blood (not recorded which). The CDR3 protein is CASSPLAGVSGEQYF. The CDR3 DNA reads as TGTGCCAGCAGCCCCCTAGCGGGAGTCTCGGGCGAGCAGTACTTC.